This passage covers 9 T cell receptor beta chains from one sample sequenced in a study of OX40 agonist ivuxolimab in advanced cancers. Clones were sequenced by immunoSEQ multiplex PCR, and TCRdb holds only the in-frame ones, with some missing. The sample lists about 61,000 clones, about 92% occurring once. The material was CD4+ or CD8+ T cells sorted from blood, obtained in a trial of the OX40 agonist ivuxolimab. The source is an adult with an advanced solid tumor such as melanoma, head and neck, liver or kidney cancer.

V is TRBV4-1 and J is TRBJ2-1, with 7 positions matching TRBD2. Trimming at V came to 2 bases and at J to 8 bases, leaving 6 bases not matched to a gene. The CDR3 consists of 14 residues. Germline V gene sequence: CDR1 MGHRA, CDR2 YSYEKL. This CDR3 is CASSQSGMWDEQFF. DNA for the CDR3: TGCGCCAGCAGCCAAAGCGGGATGTGGGATGAGCAGTTCTTC.

The rearrangement uses TRBV9 and TRBJ2-3; D is unresolved. The CDR3 length is 13 residues. Trimming shortened V by 0 bases and J by 2 bases, and 4 bases separated the two germline ends. Germline V gene lookup returns CDR1 SGDLS and CDR2 YYNGEE. The DNA for the CDR3 is TGTGCCAGCAGCGTAGGTATCACAGATACGCAGTATTTT. Protein sequence: CASSVGITDTQYF.

The J gene is TRBJ2-7, the V gene TRBV5-8, with a possible D match to TRBD2 (5 bases). This CDR3 contains 15 residues. Germline V gene lookup returns CDR1 SGHTS and CDR2 YDEGEE. The ends were cut back, 3 bases at V and 0 bases at J, with 13 bases in the middle. CDR3 in DNA: TGTGCCAGCAGCTACCCTGGGGAGAGCTCCTACGAGCAGTACGTC. Translating it yields CASSYPGESSYEQYV.

This clone appeared a single time. The V and J genes are TRBV10-2 and TRBJ1-1; D perhaps matches TRBD1 (6 bases). CDR1 and CDR2 (germline): WSHSY, SAAADI. The CDR3 is 14 residues long. Trimming shortened V by 3 bases and J by 4 bases, and 12 bases separated the two germline ends. In DNA, the CDR3 is TGCGCCAGCAGTGAAGCAGGGGCTGGCACTGAAGCTTTCTTT. It is translated as CASSEAGAGTEAFF.

The chain couples TRBV28 to TRBJ2-1; D remains unclear. The germline V gene encodes CDR1 MDHEN and CDR2 SYDVKM. V lost 5 bases to trimming and J lost 6 bases, with 14 bases between them. The CDR3 covers 14 residues. CDR3 nucleotides: TGTGCCAGCAGTCCGTGGTCCGGTCGCAATGAGCAGTTCTTC. Residues: CASSPWSGRNEQFF.

The J gene is TRBJ2-7, the V gene TRBV28, with D possibly being TRBD1 or TRBD2 (5 bases each). The CDR3 sequence is 12 residues long. V was clipped by 6 bases and J by 4 bases, with 10 bases between them. Germline V gene data show CDR1 as MDHEN and CDR2 as SYDVKM. This chain's CDR3 is CASSRGLYEQYV. For the CDR3, the DNA is TGTGCCAGCAGCCGGGGCCTTTACGAGCAGTACGTC.

The rearrangement links TRBV5-1 to TRBJ1-2; 8 bases map to TRBD1. This CDR3 contains 14 residues. Germline CDR1 reads SGHRS; CDR2 reads YFSETQ. The trim removed 1 base at V and 8 bases at J, leaving 7 bases unmatched. CDR3 sequence: CASSLMTGAEGYTF. CDR3 nucleotide sequence: TGCGCCAGCAGCTTGATGACAGGGGCTGAAGGCTACACCTTC.

The chain links TRBV19 to TRBJ1-5; 8 bases map to TRBD1. Unmatched junction bases numbered 20, after V lost 5 bases and J lost 5 bases. This CDR3 spans 19 amino acids. Germline CDR1 and CDR2: LNHDA and SQIVND (reference sequence). The CDR3 loop reads CASSLLRDRTITWDQPQHF. Here the CDR3 DNA reads TGTGCCAGTAGTCTGCTCCGGGACAGGACTATTACGTGGGATCAGCCCCAGCATTTT.

This clone has a handful of counts. The chain is built from TRBV5-8 and TRBJ1-5, with D perhaps TRBD1 (6 bases). The V gene lost 6 bases and the J gene lost 2 bases, with 12 bases spanning the gap. In germline, CDR1 is SGHTS, CDR2 YDEGEE. The CDR3 is 14 amino acids. The DNA for the CDR3 is TGTGCCAGCAACCTTCGACAGGGCAATCAGCCCCAGCATTTT. Its protein product is CASNLRQGNQPQHF. Complete variable domain (other parts from reference TRBV5-8 and TRBJ1-5): EAGVTQSPTHLIKTRGQQATLRCSPISGHTSVYWYQQALGLGLQFLLWYDEGEERNRGNFPPRFSGRQFPNYSSELNVNALELEDSALYLCASNLRQGNQPQHFGDGTRLSIL.